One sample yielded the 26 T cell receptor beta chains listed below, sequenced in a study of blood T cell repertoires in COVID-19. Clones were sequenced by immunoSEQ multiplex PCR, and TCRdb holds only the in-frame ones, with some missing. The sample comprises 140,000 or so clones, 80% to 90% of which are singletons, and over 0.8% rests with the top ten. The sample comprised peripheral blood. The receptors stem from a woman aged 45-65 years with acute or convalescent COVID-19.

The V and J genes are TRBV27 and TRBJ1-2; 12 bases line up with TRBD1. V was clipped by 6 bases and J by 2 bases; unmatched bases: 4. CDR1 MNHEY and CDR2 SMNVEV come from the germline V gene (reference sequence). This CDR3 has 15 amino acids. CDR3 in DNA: TGTGCCAGCAGCTGGGACAGGGGGCGAAACTATGGCTACACCTTC. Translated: CASSWDRGRNYGYTF.

The CDR3 protein is CASLPGLNTEAFF. CDR3 DNA sequence: TGTGCCAGCCTCCCCGGGTTGAACACTGAAGCTTTCTTT. The chain combines TRBV25-1 with TRBJ1-1; D not resolved. The CDR3 covers 13 residues. The V gene's germline CDR1 is MGHDK and CDR2 SYGVNS. The V and J ends lost 8 bases and 0 bases respectively, with 10 bases between them. The full variable domain, rest sourced from reference TRBV25-1 and TRBJ1-1, is EADIYQTPRYLVIGTGKKITLECSQTMGHDKMYWYQQDPGMELHLIHYSYGVNSTEKGDLSSESTVSRIRTEHFPLTLESARPSHTSQYLCASLPGLNTEAFFGQGTRLTVV.

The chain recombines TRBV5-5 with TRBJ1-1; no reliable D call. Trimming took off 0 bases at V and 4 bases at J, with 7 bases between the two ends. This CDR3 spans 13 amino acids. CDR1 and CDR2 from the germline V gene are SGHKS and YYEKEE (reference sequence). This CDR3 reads CASSLGGSTEAFF. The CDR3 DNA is TGTGCCAGCAGCTTGGGAGGGAGCACTGAAGCTTTCTTT.

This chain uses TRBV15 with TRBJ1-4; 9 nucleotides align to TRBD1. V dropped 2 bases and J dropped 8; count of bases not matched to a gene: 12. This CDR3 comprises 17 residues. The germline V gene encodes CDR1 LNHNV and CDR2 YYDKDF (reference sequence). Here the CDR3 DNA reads TGTGCCACCAGCAGAACCCCGACTGGACAGGGGCGGGAAAAACTGTTTTTT. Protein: CATSRTPTGQGREKLFF.

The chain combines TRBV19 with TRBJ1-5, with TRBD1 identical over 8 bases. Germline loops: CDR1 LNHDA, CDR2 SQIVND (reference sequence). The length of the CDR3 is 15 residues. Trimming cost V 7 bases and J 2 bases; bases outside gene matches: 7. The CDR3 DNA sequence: TGTGCCAGTAAATGGGGACAGGCTGGCAATCAGCCCCAGCATTTT. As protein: CASKWGQAGNQPQHF.

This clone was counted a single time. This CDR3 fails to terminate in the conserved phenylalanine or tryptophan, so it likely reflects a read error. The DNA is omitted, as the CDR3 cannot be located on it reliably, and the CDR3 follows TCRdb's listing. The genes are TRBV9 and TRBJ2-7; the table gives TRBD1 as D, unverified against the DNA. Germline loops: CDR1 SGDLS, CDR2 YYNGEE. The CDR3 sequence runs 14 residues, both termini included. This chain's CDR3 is CASSPSGQSSAVFI.

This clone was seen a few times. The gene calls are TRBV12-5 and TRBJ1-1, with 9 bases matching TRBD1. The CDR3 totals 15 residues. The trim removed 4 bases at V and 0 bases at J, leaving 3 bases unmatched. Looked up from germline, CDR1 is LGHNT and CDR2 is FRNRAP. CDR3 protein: CASGSGQGMNTEAFF. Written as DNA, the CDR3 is TGTGCTAGTGGTTCCGGACAGGGGATGAACACTGAAGCTTTCTTT. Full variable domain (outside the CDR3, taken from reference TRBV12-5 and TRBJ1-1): DARVTQTPRHKVTEMGQEVTMRCQPILGHNTVFWYRQTMMQGLELLAYFRNRAPLDDSGMPKDRFSAEMPDATLATLKIQPSEPRDSAVYFCASGSGQGMNTEAFFGQGTRLTVV.

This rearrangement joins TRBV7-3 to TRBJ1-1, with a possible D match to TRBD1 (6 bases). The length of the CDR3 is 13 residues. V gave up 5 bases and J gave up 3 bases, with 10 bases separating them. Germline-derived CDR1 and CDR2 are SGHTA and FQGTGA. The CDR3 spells CASSPGQYTEAFF. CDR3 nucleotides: TGTGCCAGCAGCCCCGGACAGTACACTGAAGCTTTCTTT.

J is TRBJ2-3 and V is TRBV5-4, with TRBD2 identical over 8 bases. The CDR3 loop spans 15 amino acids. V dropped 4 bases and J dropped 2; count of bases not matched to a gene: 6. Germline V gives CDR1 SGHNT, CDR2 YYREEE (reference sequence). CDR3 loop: CASSPIAGFTDTQYF. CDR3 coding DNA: TGTGCCAGCAGCCCGATAGCGGGGTTCACAGATACGCAGTATTTT. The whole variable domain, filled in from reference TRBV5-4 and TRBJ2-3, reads ETGVTQSPTHLIKTRGQQVTLRCSSQSGHNTVSWYQQALGQGPQFIFQYYREEENGRGNFPPRFSGLQFPNYSSELNVNALELDDSALYLCASSPIAGFTDTQYFGPGTRLTVL.

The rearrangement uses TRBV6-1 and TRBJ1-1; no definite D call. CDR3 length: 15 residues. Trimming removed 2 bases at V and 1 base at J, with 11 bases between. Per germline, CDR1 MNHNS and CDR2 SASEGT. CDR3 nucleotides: TGTGCCAGCAGTGAACGGGGTCTAAAGAACACTGAAGCTTTCTTT. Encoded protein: CASSERGLKNTEAFF.

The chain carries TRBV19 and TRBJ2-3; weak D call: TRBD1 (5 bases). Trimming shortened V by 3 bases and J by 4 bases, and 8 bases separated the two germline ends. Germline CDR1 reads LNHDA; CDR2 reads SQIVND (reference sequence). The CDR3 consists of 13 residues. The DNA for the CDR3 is TGTGCCAGTAGTATCCCAGGGTCAGATACGCAGTATTTT. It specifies CASSIPGSDTQYF.

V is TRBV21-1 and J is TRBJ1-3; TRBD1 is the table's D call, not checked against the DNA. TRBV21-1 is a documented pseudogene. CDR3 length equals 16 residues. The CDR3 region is CASSGQQGKSGNTIYF. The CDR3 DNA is TGTGCCAGCAGCGGGCAGCAGGGAAAGTCTGGAAACACCATATATTTT.

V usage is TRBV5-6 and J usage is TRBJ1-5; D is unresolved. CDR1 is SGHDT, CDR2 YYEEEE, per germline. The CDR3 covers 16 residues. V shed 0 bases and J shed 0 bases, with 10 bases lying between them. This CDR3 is CASSLAARISNQPQHF. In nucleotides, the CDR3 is TGTGCCAGCAGCTTGGCCGCCAGGATTAGCAATCAGCCCCAGCATTTT. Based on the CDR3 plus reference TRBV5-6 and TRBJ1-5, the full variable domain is DAGVTQSPTHLIKTRGQQVTLRCSPKSGHDTVSWYQQALGQGPQFIFQYYEEEERQRGNFPDRFSGHQFPNYSSELNVNALLLGDSALYLCASSLAARISNQPQHFGDGTRLSIL.

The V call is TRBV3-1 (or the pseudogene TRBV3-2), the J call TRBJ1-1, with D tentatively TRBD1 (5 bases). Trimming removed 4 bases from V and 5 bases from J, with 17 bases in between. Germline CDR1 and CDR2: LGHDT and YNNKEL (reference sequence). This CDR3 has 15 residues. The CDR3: CASSPTAGRRTEAFF. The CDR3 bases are TGTGCCAGCAGCCCTACGGCGGGGCGAAGGACTGAAGCTTTCTTT.

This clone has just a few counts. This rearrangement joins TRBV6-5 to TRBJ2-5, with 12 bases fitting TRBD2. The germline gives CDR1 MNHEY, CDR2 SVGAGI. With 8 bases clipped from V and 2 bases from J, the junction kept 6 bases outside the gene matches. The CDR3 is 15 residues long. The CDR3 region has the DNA TGTGCCAGCTCTTTGCTAGCGGGAGGGCAAGAGACCCAGTACTTC. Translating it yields CASSLLAGGQETQYF.

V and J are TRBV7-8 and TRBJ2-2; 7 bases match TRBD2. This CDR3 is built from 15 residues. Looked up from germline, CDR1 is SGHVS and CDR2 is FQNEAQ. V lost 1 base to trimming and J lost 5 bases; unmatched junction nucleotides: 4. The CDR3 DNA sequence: TGTGCCAGCAGCTTAGAGGGACTACAAACCGGGGAGCTGTTTTTT. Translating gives CASSLEGLQTGELFF.

As DNA, the CDR3 is TGTGCCAGCAGTTATAGCGAGTCCGAGCAGTACTTC. It codes for CASSYSESEQYF. The gene calls are TRBV7-9 and TRBJ2-7; D is possibly TRBD2 (5 bases). The CDR3 runs 12 residues. Germline V gives CDR1 SEHNR, CDR2 FQNEAQ (reference sequence). V dropped 6 bases and J dropped 6 bases, with 12 bases sitting between them.

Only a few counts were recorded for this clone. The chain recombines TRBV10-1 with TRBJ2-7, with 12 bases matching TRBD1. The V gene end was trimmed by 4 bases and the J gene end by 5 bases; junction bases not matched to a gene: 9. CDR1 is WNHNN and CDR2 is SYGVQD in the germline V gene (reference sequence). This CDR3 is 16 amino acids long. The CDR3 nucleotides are TGCGCCAGCAGTGCAGATAGGGACAGGGGGCTCGACGAGCAGTACTTC. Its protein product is CASSADRDRGLDEQYF.

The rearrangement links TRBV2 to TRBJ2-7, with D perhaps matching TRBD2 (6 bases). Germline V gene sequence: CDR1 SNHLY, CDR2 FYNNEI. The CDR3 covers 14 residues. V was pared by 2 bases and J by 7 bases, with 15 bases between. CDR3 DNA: TGTGCCAGCAGTGAACGGGGCGGGGTGTGGGAGCAGTACTTC. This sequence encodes CASSERGGVWEQYF.

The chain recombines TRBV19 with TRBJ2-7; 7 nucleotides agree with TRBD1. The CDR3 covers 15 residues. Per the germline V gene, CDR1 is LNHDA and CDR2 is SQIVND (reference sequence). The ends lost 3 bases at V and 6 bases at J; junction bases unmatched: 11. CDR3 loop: CASSIVGQDPSEQYF. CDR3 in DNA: TGTGCCAGTAGTATTGTAGGACAGGACCCCAGCGAGCAGTACTTC.

In nucleotides, the CDR3 is TGTGCCAGCTCACCAGGGACAGGGGGCGCGGGGCAAGAGACCCAGTACTTC. Translating gives CASSPGTGGAGQETQYF. V and J are TRBV18 and TRBJ2-5; 12 nucleotides line up with TRBD1. Germline values: CDR1 KGHSH, CDR2 LQKENI. CDR3 length: 17 amino acids. V was clipped by 2 bases and J by 2 bases; unmatched bases: 6.

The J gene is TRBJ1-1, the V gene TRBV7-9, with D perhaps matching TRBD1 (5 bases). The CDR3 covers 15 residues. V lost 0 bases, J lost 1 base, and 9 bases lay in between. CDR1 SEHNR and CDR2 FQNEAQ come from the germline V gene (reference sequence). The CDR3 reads CASSLAGVGNTEAFF. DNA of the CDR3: TGTGCCAGCAGCTTAGCAGGGGTAGGGAACACTGAAGCTTTCTTT.

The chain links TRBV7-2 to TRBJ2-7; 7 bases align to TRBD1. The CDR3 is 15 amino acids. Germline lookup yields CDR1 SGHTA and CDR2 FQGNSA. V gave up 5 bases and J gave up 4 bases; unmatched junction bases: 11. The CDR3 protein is CASSPAGTVNYEQYF. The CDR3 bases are TGTGCCAGCAGCCCGGCCGGGACAGTAAATTACGAGCAGTACTTC.

CDR3 amino acids: CASISGVPQVSYEQYF. Here the CDR3 DNA reads TGTGCCAGCATTTCCGGGGTGCCGCAAGTTTCCTACGAGCAGTACTTC. J is TRBJ2-7 and V is TRBV11-3; D might be TRBD2 (5 bases). The CDR3 is 16 residues long. Trimming stripped 7 bases from V and 1 base from J, with 20 bases between. The germline gives CDR1 SGHNT, CDR2 YENEEA.

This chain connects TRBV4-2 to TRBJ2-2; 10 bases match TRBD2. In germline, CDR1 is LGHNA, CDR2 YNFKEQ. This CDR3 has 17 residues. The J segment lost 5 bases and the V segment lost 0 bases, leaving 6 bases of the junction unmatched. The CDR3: CASSQEGLAGVTGELFF. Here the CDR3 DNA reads TGTGCCAGCAGCCAAGAGGGGCTAGCGGGAGTAACCGGGGAGCTGTTTTTT.

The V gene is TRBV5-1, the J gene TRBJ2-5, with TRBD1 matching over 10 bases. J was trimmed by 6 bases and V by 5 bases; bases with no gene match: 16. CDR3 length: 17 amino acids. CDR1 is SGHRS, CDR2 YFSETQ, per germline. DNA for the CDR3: TGCGCCAGCAGGGCGCCCTCCGGGACAGGGGTGGGGCAGACCCAGTACTTC. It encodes CASRAPSGTGVGQTQYF.